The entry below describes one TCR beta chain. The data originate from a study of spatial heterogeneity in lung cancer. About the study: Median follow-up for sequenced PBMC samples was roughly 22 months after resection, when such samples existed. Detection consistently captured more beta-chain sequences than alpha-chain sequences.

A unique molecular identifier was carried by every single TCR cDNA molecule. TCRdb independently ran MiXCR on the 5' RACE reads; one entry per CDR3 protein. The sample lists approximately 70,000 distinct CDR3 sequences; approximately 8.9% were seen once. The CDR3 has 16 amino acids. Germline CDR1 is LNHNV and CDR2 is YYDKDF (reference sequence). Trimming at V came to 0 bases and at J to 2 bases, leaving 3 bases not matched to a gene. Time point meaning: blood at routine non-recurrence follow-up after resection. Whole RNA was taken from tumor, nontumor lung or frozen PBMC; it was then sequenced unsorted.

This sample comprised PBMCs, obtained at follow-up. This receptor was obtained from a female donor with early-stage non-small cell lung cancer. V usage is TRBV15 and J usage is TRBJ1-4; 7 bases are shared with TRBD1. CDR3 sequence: CATSREKGATNEKLFF. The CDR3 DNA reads TGTGCCACCAGCAGAGAGAAGGGGGCGACTAATGAAAAACTGTTTTTT.